This TCR beta chain was sequenced in a study of early T cells in non-severe SARS-CoV-2 infection. Study-wide points: Anti-spike CD8 specificities were favored by VDJdb matching, whose results missed private and CD4 specificities.

Germline assignment: CDR1 KGHSH and CDR2 LQKENI. The CDR3 runs 14 residues. V was clipped by 8 bases and J by 1 base; unmatched bases: 4. This clonotype was seen more than once but under ten times. Its antigen is currently unknown. Individually, cDNA molecules had unique molecular identifiers attached to them. TCRdb called the 5' RACE reads again in MiXCR, with one record for every CDR3 protein. Of about 30,000 distinct CDR3 sequences listed, more than 4.5% were seen once; the top ten hold around 3.8%. The receptor was derived from an adult who was a healthcare worker with PCR-confirmed SARS-CoV-2 infection or an uninfected control (not recorded which). The chain is built from TRBV18 and TRBJ1-1; the match to TRBD1 covers 10 bases. The specimen sequenced was whole blood. The CDR3 DNA sequence: TGTGCCAGCCGGACAGGGGGAGGGAACACTGAAGCTTTCTTT. Residues: CASRTGGGNTEAFF.